These T cell receptor beta chains were read from a single sample in a study of blood T cell repertoires in COVID-19. Sequencing used immunoSEQ multiplex PCR; TCRdb keeps in-frame clones, though not all of them. This sample yields 200,000 to 250,000 clones, of which more than 85% are seen a single time; roughly 3% belongs to the top ten. The sequenced material came from peripheral blood. All receptors derive from a man in his sixties with acute or convalescent COVID-19. Each CDR3 is given with its conserved first and last residue. D genes are given only for firm matches. Clone size is given for some rows only: seen once, a few or many times, or a class if the clone is expanded.

v_gene	abundance	d_gene	j_gene	CDR3aa	CDR3nt
TRBV6-4	few	.	TRBJ1-6	CASSDSIGSPLHF	TGTGCCAGCAGTGACTCGATCGGTTCACCCCTCCACTTT
TRBV6-5	.	TRBD1	TRBJ1-2	CASTDRGLHGYTF	TGTGCCAGCACCGACAGGGGCCTCCATGGCTACACCTTC
TRBV3-1/TRBV3-2	once	.	TRBJ1-2	CASSQGGQPNWGYTF	TGTGCCAGCAGCCAGGGTGGACAGCCAAACTGGGGCTACACCTTC
TRBV11-2	.	TRBD1	TRBJ1-6	CASSPGQLNSPLHF	TGTGCCAGCAGCCCGGGACAGTTAAATTCACCCCTCCACTTT
TRBV18	.	.	TRBJ1-1	CASSSGDTEAFF	TGTGCCAGCTCGAGCGGGGACACTGAAGCTTTCTTT
TRBV21-1	once	.	TRBJ2-7	CASSKTPQGGQREQYF	TGTGCCAGCAGCAAAACCCCACAGGGGGGACAGAGGGAGCAGTACTTC
TRBV6-4	.	.	TRBJ1-2	CASNRTAYGAKLGCTF	TGTGCCAGCAACCGGACAGCATATGGGGCCAAACTGGGATGCACCTTC
TRBV27	once	TRBD1	TRBJ1-2	CASKPGTGSQGYTF	TGTGCCAGTAAGCCCGGGACAGGATCGCAGGGCTACACCTTC
TRBV12-3/TRBV12-4	.	.	TRBJ1-2	CASSLFQQDYTF	TGTGCCAGCAGTTTATTTCAGCAGGACTACACCTTC
TRBV14	.	.	TRBJ2-3	CASSLDHGGGTDTQYF	TGTGCCAGCAGCCTCGACCACGGAGGGGGCACAGATACGCAGTATTTT
TRBV6-2/TRBV6-3	.	.	TRBJ1-2	CASSYASRDGYTF	TGTGCCAGCAGTTACGCCAGTCGGGATGGCTACACCTTC
TRBV11-2	.	TRBD2	TRBJ2-3	CASSSGTSDQDTQYF	TGTGCCAGCAGCTCCGGGACTAGCGACCAGGATACGCAGTATTTT
TRBV5-1	.	.	TRBJ1-5	CASAPGGVAGQPQHF	TGCGCCAGCGCTCCTGGAGGGGTCGCTGGTCAGCCCCAGCATTTT
TRBV4-3	.	.	TRBJ2-7	CASSQVKGVGGEQYF	TGCGCCAGCAGCCAAGTTAAGGGGGTTGGTGGCGAGCAGTACTTC
TRBV12-3/TRBV12-4	.	.	TRBJ1-1	CASSQQTNTEAFF	TGTGCCAGCAGCCAACAAACGAACACTGAAGCTTTCTTT
TRBV6-5	.	.	TRBJ1-2	CASSYSGRVTGYTF	TGTGCCAGCAGTTACTCGGGGAGGGTAACTGGCTACACCTTC
TRBV2	.	TRBD2	TRBJ2-1	CAGPPLAGGLGEQFF	TGTGCCGGACCACCCCTAGCGGGGGGGCTAGGTGAGCAGTTCTTC
TRBV10-3	.	.	TRBJ1-2	CAISERGDRNGYTF	TGTGCCATCAGTGAGCGAGGAGACAGGAATGGCTACACCTTC
TRBV6-6	.	.	TRBJ2-7	CASSYPPGEQYF	TGTGCCAGCAGTTACCCCCCGGGTGAGCAGTACTTC
TRBV4-2	.	TRBD2	TRBJ2-1	CASSQDPSGGRGRGRWNEQFF	TGTGCCAGCAGCCAAGATCCCTCAGGAGGGAGGGGCCGCGGTCGTTGGAATGAGCAGTTCTTC
TRBV12-3/TRBV12-4	.	.	TRBJ2-1	CASTPPAYNEQFF	TGTGCCAGCACCCCCCCAGCCTACAATGAGCAGTTCTTC
TRBV4-1	.	TRBD1	TRBJ2-4	CASSTWDRGHSIQYF	TGCGCCAGCAGCACATGGGACAGGGGGCATAGCATTCAGTACTTC
TRBV27	.	TRBD1	TRBJ1-1	CASSLSPQGDTEAFF	TGTGCCAGCAGTCTATCACCCCAGGGGGACACTGAAGCTTTCTTT
TRBV7-8	.	TRBD1	TRBJ1-3	CASSLALQGFSGNTIYF	TGTGCCAGCAGCCTAGCTCTACAGGGGTTCTCTGGAAACACCATATATTTT
TRBV6-1	few	.	TRBJ1-5	CASSEAGGERWQPQHF	TGTGCCAGCAGTGAAGCAGGCGGGGAGCGGTGGCAGCCCCAGCATTTT
TRBV5-8	.	.	TRBJ2-3	CASSLGGQGDTQYF	TGTGCCAGCAGCTTGGGGGGCCAGGGAGATACGCAGTATTTT
TRBV7-3	.	.	TRBJ2-3	CASSPMGHLTDTQYF	TGTGCCAGCAGCCCCATGGGACACCTCACAGATACGCAGTATTTT
TRBV3-1/TRBV3-2	.	.	TRBJ2-1	CASSQEDRDNEQFF	TGTGCCAGCAGCCAAGAGGACAGAGACAATGAGCAGTTCTTC
TRBV2	.	TRBD2	TRBJ2-3	CASTIGLAGEDTQYF	TGTGCCAGCACGATCGGGCTAGCGGGGGAAGATACGCAGTATTTT
TRBV5-1	.	TRBD1	TRBJ2-7	CASSLNGAGTGNHEQYF	TGCGCCAGCAGCTTGAATGGAGCTGGGACAGGGAACCACGAGCAGTACTTC
TRBV7-9	.	TRBD2	TRBJ2-5	CASSPWRAGGQETQYF	TGTGCCAGCAGTCCTTGGCGGGCGGGGGGGCAAGAGACCCAGTACTTC
TRBV7-3	.	.	TRBJ1-5	CASSLQKLPRQPQHF	TGTGCCAGCAGCTTACAAAAACTCCCCAGGCAGCCCCAGCATTTT
TRBV7-3	.	TRBD1	TRBJ2-2	CASSPQGGVEAGELFF	TGTGCCAGCAGCCCACAGGGGGGAGTTGAGGCCGGGGAGCTGTTTTTT
TRBV3-1/TRBV3-2	once	TRBD1	TRBJ2-5	CASSQVPRGETQYF	TGTGCCAGCAGCCAAGTCCCCAGGGGGGAGACCCAGTACTTC
TRBV6-5	.	TRBD1	TRBJ1-1	CASTRQGMNTEAFF	TGTGCCAGCACCAGACAGGGAATGAACACTGAAGCTTTCTTT
TRBV19	.	.	TRBJ2-5	CASSIGGNQETQYF	TGTGCCAGTAGTATAGGCGGAAATCAGGAGACCCAGTACTTC